This T cell receptor (beta chain) stems from a study of cytomegalovirus exposure and HLA in healthy donors. Study conclusions and caveats: It was confirmed in vitro that a few of the CMV-associated chains were specific for CMV antigens. A later analysis found most CMV-associated TCR beta chains apparently HLA-restricted.

At the time of sampling, donors were nominally healthy, though unrecorded immune exposures were likely. The PCR used 60 Vbeta and 13 Jbeta primers. Assay: immunoSEQ multiplex PCR; the TCRdb copy retains only in-frame clones and omits some. The profile shows roughly 60,000 clones, roughly 75% of them singletons. About this clone: Its antigen is currently unknown.

This clonotype was obtained from a woman in her twenties or thirties in good health and CMV-seronegative. The sequenced sample was PBMCs.

The CDR3: CASRRGFNSPLHF. The CDR3 nucleotides are TGTGCCAGCAGAAGGGGGTTTAATTCACCCCTCCACTTT. The chain carries TRBV25-1 and TRBJ1-6; D might be TRBD1 (6 bases). With 6 bases removed from V and 6 bases from J, the gap between germline ends came to 9 bases. This CDR3 is 13 amino acids long. Looked up from germline, CDR1 is MGHDK and CDR2 is SYGVNS. The entire variable domain, with the rest obtained from reference TRBV25-1 and TRBJ1-6, is as follows: EADIYQTPRYLVIGTGKKITLECSQTMGHDKMYWYQQDPGMELHLIHYSYGVNSTEKGDLSSESTVSRIRTEHFPLTLESARPSHTSQYLCASRRGFNSPLHFGNGTRLTVT.